Listed below are T cell receptor beta chains from one sample, sequenced in a study of blood T cells in healthy people across ages. TCRdb re-analysed the 5' RACE reads in MiXCR, keeping a single row per CDR3 protein. The sample contains 1.5 million to 2 million distinct CDR3 sequences, 40% to 55% of which appear only once. The sample taken for sequencing was blood. The source is a woman aged 40 to 50 in good health. The CDR3 runs from the conserved cysteine through the conserved F or W. Clone size is stated in some rows and not others, as once, few, many or a class when expanded.

TRBV5-1	TRBJ1-1	.	CASSLDGTEAFF
TRBV7-3	TRBJ2-5	few	CASSVAGNQETQYF
TRBV20-1	TRBJ1-5	.	CSARHGQGNQPQHF
TRBV20-1	.	.	CSATTDRVQETQFF
TRBV6-5	TRBJ2-3	.	CASSKGLAGVEYF
TRBV12-3/TRBV12-4	TRBJ2-3	few	CASRVTGGPTDTQYF
TRBV5-1	TRBJ2-5	.	CASSSQGAAYNEQYF
TRBV18	TRBJ2-1	.	CASSPGAGTYNEQFF
TRBV7-7	TRBJ2-1	.	CASSHQRNNEQFF
TRBV29-1	TRBJ1-5	.	CSVTTGISNQPQHF
TRBV20-1	.	.	CSARGHNLPYEQYF
TRBV7-7	TRBJ2-5	.	CASSLGGTQLETQYF
TRBV29-1	TRBJ2-3	few	CSVESPGQGRTTDTQYF
TRBV20-1	TRBJ2-5	.	CSATLAGAQETQYF
TRBV20-1	TRBJ2-3	few	CSALSGGSTDTQYF
TRBV28	TRBJ2-3	.	CASSFSGGTDRQYF
TRBV7-2	TRBJ2-3	.	CASSPPSALGTDTQYF
TRBV4-2	TRBJ1-2	once	CASSQAPEGQGGYGYTF
TRBV20-1	TRBJ2-3	few	CSAREGSTSTDTQYF
TRBV27	TRBJ2-4	.	CASSVTGVANIQYF
TRBV29-1	TRBJ2-2	.	CSVGGTRSTGELFF
TRBV3-1	TRBJ2-3	.	CASSQEGVASTDTQYF
TRBV7-3	TRBJ2-3	few	CASSLTSVDTDTQYF
TRBV3-1	TRBJ2-5	.	CASSQDMSGGKETQYF
TRBV7-2	TRBJ1-2	.	CASSHGTGENYGYTF
TRBV7-9	TRBJ2-7	few	CASSLQGQGTYEQYF
TRBV12-3/TRBV12-4	TRBJ1-4	.	CASSGTEESTNEKLFF
TRBV7-2	TRBJ2-5	few	CASSVAGRRETQYF
TRBV5-1	TRBJ2-7	few	CASSVAGEYEQYF
TRBV9	TRBJ1-2	few	CASSGSGILYGYTF
TRBV4-3	TRBJ2-3	.	CASSQMDVDTQYF
TRBV11-1	TRBJ2-5	.	CASSPHRGRQETQYF
TRBV7-9	TRBJ2-1	.	CASSFRGEYEQFF
TRBV5-6	TRBJ1-6	.	CASSYGASSPLHF
TRBV6-2/TRBV6-3	TRBJ1-5	.	CASRGHNQPQHF
TRBV20-1	TRBJ2-3	.	CSARAPGEVTDTQYF
TRBV6-1	TRBJ2-1	.	CASRGTTGRPYNEQFF